This TCR beta chain was recovered during a study of STAT5B mutations in CD4+ large granular lymphocyte leukemia. Study-wide points: Top patient clones used TRBV06 genes more often: 8/27 versus 2/35 in controls.

V lost 2 bases and J 6 bases, leaving 9 bases between the germline ends. There are 13 residues in the CDR3. Germline V lookup: CDR1 LGHNT, CDR2 FRNRAP. About this clone: Its antigen is undetermined.

Buffy coats from healthy blood donors served as controls. Authors' analysis steps: The detection floor for productive clonotype frequency was 2.59 x 10-5. The table came from immunoSEQ multiplex PCR; TCRdb's copy has only in-frame clones and leaves some out. V and J calls plus clone size are reproduced from that table; the DNA served to infer D and trimming. The repertoire holds approximately 52,000 clones, with about 70% as singletons. This chain joins TRBV12-5 and TRBJ2-3; D is ambiguous. This TCR came from a human donor in good health. Sequencing was carried out using CD4+ T cells from blood buffy coats. The CDR3, as DNA: TGTGCTAGTGGTTTGTGGGGATCCGATACGCAGTATTTT. Translating gives CASGLWGSDTQYF.